This T cell receptor beta chain was found in a study of T cell responses to AZD1222 COVID-19 vaccine. The study's findings and limits: Spike regions recognized by vaccine-associated CD4 TCRs spanned the protein, led by 160-218 and 743-854. Unmutated variant regions are reportedly targeted by nearly half of spike-specific TCRs. The study found Spike-specific TCR breadth and depth rose after two AZD1222 doses.

In the case of this clone: What it binds is not known.

Here immunoSEQ multiplex PCR was the method, and the copy in TCRdb shows in-frame clones only, minus some. Of about 180,000 clones listed, 80% to 95% were seen once; the top ten hold roughly 1.9%. The specimen comprised peripheral blood, sampled 28 days after the second AZD1222 dose. This clonotype was sampled from an adult who received the AZD1222 COVID-19 vaccine.

The CDR3: CASSRELYEQYF. The CDR3 coding sequence is TGTGCCAGCAGCCGCGAGCTGTACGAGCAGTACTTC. The chain couples TRBV3-1 (or the pseudogene TRBV3-2) to TRBJ2-7; the D is unclear. With 4 bases removed from V and 4 bases from J, the gap between germline ends came to 8 bases. The CDR3 totals 12 residues. Germline loops: CDR1 LGHDT, CDR2 YNNKEL (reference sequence).